This record covers a single TCR beta chain. The record originates from a study of cytomegalovirus exposure and HLA in healthy donors. Looking at the study overall: Among the 398 genotyped donors, more than 70% were placed in the Caucasian-associated ancestry cluster.

The donors were healthy bone marrow donors. Trimming shortened V by 0 bases and J by 5 bases, and 13 bases separated the two germline ends. Germline values: CDR1 LNHDA, CDR2 SQIVND (reference sequence). The CDR3 has 15 amino acids. Primers included in the PCR were 60 Vbeta and 13 Jbeta primers. Sequencing was performed with immunoSEQ multiplex PCR; in TCRdb, only in-frame clones are kept and a portion is missing. The repertoire includes roughly 84,000 clones, more than 50% of them detected once, and over 12% sits in the top ten. The rearrangement links TRBV19 to TRBJ1-2; D not certain. The specimen was PBMCs. The clonotype originates from a woman between 35 and 50 years old in good health and CMV-seropositive. As DNA, the CDR3 is TGTGCCAGTAGTATAGACGGGCCCCGGAGGTATGGCTACACCTTC. Translating it yields CASSIDGPRRYGYTF.